Following are 18 T cell receptor beta chains from one sample sequenced in a study of T cell repertoires in cytomegalovirus infection. MiXCR was run by TCRdb on the reads, yielding one entry per CDR3 protein. Altogether 250,000 to 300,000 distinct CDR3 sequences are present, approximately 10% being singletons, with the ten largest covering roughly 15%. Specimen: PBMCs. The origin of the receptors is a human donor in good health (CMV status not recorded). Some clones in this sample may be carry-over from other donors' samples.

This clonotype was observed a few times. The rearrangement joins TRBV2 to TRBJ2-5, with TRBD2 identical over 16 bases. Germline CDR1 reads SNHLY; CDR2 reads FYNNEI. The CDR3 is 17 residues long. The V and J ends lost 6 bases and 6 bases, in that order; junction bases with no gene match: 10. The CDR3 loop is CASSPGTSGRAEKTQYF. CDR3 sequence (DNA): TGTGCCAGCAGCCCCGGGACTAGCGGGAGGGCCGAGAAGACCCAGTACTTC.

This clonotype showed up many times. V gene TRBV7-2 combines with J gene TRBJ1-2, with D possibly TRBD1 on 6 matching bases. Trimming removed 4 bases at V and 6 bases at J, with 15 bases between. Per the germline V gene, CDR1 is SGHTA and CDR2 is FQGNSA. The CDR3 has 14 residues. The CDR3, as DNA: TGTGCCAGCAGCTCGTCTGGGGGGCTGGATGGCTACACCTTC. This translates into CASSSSGGLDGYTF.

This clonotype came up many times. The chain's CDR3 is CASSLMSGGYSPLHF. In DNA form, the CDR3 reads TGTGCCAGCAGCTTAATGTCAGGGGGCTATTCACCCCTCCACTTT. The rearrangement joins TRBV7-3 to TRBJ1-6; 8 bases line up with TRBD1. There are 15 residues in the CDR3. The germline gives CDR1 SGHTA, CDR2 FQGTGA. The junction had 4 bases not matched to a gene; V was cut back by 1 base and J by 8 bases.

In this sample, this clonotype turned up many times. The chain couples TRBV7-2 to TRBJ2-3; TRBD2 matches at 9 bases. The CDR3 totals 16 residues. Trimming at V came to 1 base and at J to 4 bases, leaving 6 bases not matched to a gene. Germline assignment: CDR1 SGHTA and CDR2 FQGNSA. The CDR3 loop reads CASSLVRGGGSDTQYF. CDR3 nucleotides: TGTGCCAGCAGCTTAGTTCGCGGGGGGGGTTCAGATACGCAGTATTTT.

There are many counts of this clonotype. V and J are TRBV6-2 or TRBV6-3 and TRBJ2-7; 8 nucleotides align to TRBD2. Trimming took 7 bases from V and 5 from J; bases not matched to a gene: 16. The CDR3 sequence is 16 residues long. Germline V gene sequence: CDR1 MNHEY, CDR2 SVGEGT. The CDR3 protein is CASTLRRGALVHEQYF. CDR3 DNA: TGTGCCAGCACCCTACGGCGGGGGGCATTAGTCCACGAGCAGTACTTC.

There are a few counts of this clonotype. CDR3 sequence: CASSLAGLGTDTQYF. CDR3 in DNA: TGTGCCAGCAGCTTAGCGGGACTAGGAACCGATACGCAGTATTTT. The rearrangement links TRBV7-9 to TRBJ2-3; 8 positions agree with TRBD2. V was clipped by 0 bases and J by 6 bases; unmatched bases: 5. The CDR3 extends over 15 amino acids. Germline lookup yields CDR1 SEHNR and CDR2 FQNEAQ (reference sequence).

This clonotype was counted ten times or more. The CDR3 reads CASSQRRGWWNEKLFF. CDR3 coding DNA: TGTGCCAGCAGCCAGAGACGGGGGTGGTGGAATGAAAAACTGTTTTTT. The chain couples TRBV7-2 to TRBJ1-4; tentatively, D is TRBD1 (5 bases). CDR3 length equals 16 residues. The V end lost 5 bases, the J end lost 5 bases, and 18 bases lay between the germline ends. Germline CDR1 SGHTA, CDR2 FQGNSA.

This clonotype has at least ten counts. The chain joins TRBV20-1 to TRBJ2-3, with D tentatively TRBD2 (6 bases). Germline CDR1 is DFQATT and CDR2 is SNEGSKA (reference sequence). The CDR3 is made up of 15 amino acids. The V end lost 6 bases, the J end lost 5 bases, and 21 bases lay between the germline ends. CDR3 residues: CSAPPMTRGGDTQYF. The CDR3 nucleotides are TGCAGTGCCCCTCCAATGACTAGAGGAGGAGATACGCAGTATTTT.

This chain uses TRBV29-1 with TRBJ2-7, with 11 bases fitting TRBD2. Trimming at V came to 3 bases and at J to 0 bases, leaving 13 bases not matched to a gene. The V gene's germline CDR1 is SQVTM and CDR2 ANQGSEA. The CDR3 sequence is 18 residues long. This chain's CDR3 is CSVEIRLTSGTHSYEQYF. The CDR3 region has the DNA TGCAGCGTTGAGATAAGGTTGACTAGCGGGACCCACTCCTACGAGCAGTACTTC.

The rearrangement links TRBV28 to TRBJ1-5; 7 nucleotides align to TRBD1. V shed 8 bases and J 3 bases; nucleotides not matched to a gene: 7. The CDR3 is made up of 14 amino acids. The V gene's germline CDR1 is MDHEN and CDR2 SYDVKM. The CDR3 DNA reads as TGTGCCAGCTACCGACAGGGCACCAATCAGCCCCAGCATTTT. Encoded protein: CASYRQGTNQPQHF. The full variable domain, completed using reference TRBV28 and TRBJ1-5, is DVKVTQSSRYLVKRTGEKVFLECVQDMDHENMFWYRQDPGLGLRLIYFSYDVKMKEKGDIPEGYSVSREKKERFSLILESASTNQTSMYLCASYRQGTNQPQHFGDGTRLSIL.

This clonotype has ten or more counts. The chain links TRBV4-3 to TRBJ2-1, with 8 bases lining up with TRBD2. CDR1 LGHNA and CDR2 YSLEER come from the germline V gene. The V segment lost 5 bases and the J segment 6 bases; nucleotides outside the gene matches: 3. CDR3 length: 13 amino acids. The chain's CDR3 is CASSTGLANEQFF. The DNA for the CDR3 is TGCGCCAGCAGCACCGGACTAGCCAATGAGCAGTTCTTC.

This clonotype was counted between two and nine times. The chain combines TRBV3-1 with TRBJ2-7, with D possibly TRBD2 on 6 matching bases. The length of the CDR3 is 14 residues. Germline CDR1 reads LGHDT; CDR2 reads YNNKEL (reference sequence). V lost 7 bases and J lost 1, with 14 bases in between. The DNA for the CDR3 is TGTGCCAGCACCGAGGCCCGGGGGTCCTACGAGCAGTACTTC. Translated: CASTEARGSYEQYF.

The rearrangement links TRBV11-2 to TRBJ2-1; TRBD2 aligns across 9 bases. In germline, CDR1 is SGHAT, CDR2 FQNNGV. The CDR3 is 15 amino acids. With 3 bases clipped from V and 5 bases from J, the junction kept 5 bases outside the gene matches. Written as DNA, the CDR3 is TGTGCCAGCAGCTTTACTAGCGGGCTTCACAATGAGCAGTTCTTC. Amino acids: CASSFTSGLHNEQFF.

This clonotype was observed at least ten times. The V and J genes are TRBV7-2 and TRBJ2-1; TRBD1 matches at 7 bases. V shed 3 bases, J shed 4 bases, and the junction held 6 bases outside the gene matches. Germline CDR1 is SGHTA and CDR2 is FQGNSA. This CDR3 comprises 15 residues. In nucleotides, the CDR3 is TGTGCCAGCAGCTTTTTGGGACAGAGTTACAATGAGCAGTTCTTC. It codes for CASSFLGQSYNEQFF.

The table lists this clonotype with a count of one. The chain joins TRBV20-1 to TRBJ1-1; a weak D match, TRBD1 (5 bases). Trimming shortened V by 2 bases and J by 1 base, and 14 bases separated the two germline ends. From germline, CDR1 is DFQATT and CDR2 SNEGSKA (reference sequence). The CDR3 length is 15 residues. CDR3 nucleotides: TGCAGTGCTAGACTTGGGGCAGGCTCGAACACTGAAGCTTTCTTT. Translated, it gives CSARLGAGSNTEAFF.

This clonotype was seen many times. V usage is TRBV6-5 and J usage is TRBJ2-4, with D tentatively TRBD1 (6 bases). Per germline, CDR1 MNHEY and CDR2 SVGAGI. There are 16 residues in the CDR3. V lost 0 bases and J 5 bases, leaving 14 bases between the germline ends. In DNA, the CDR3 is TGTGCCAGCAGTTACTCGTCACGAGGGGGTGAAAACATTCAGTACTTC. Translated, it gives CASSYSSRGGENIQYF.

This clonotype showed up many times. The CDR3 region has the DNA TGTGCCAGCAGCTTAGAACAGGGTAGAAGGACTAATGAAAAACTGTTTTTT. Its protein product is CASSLEQGRRTNEKLFF. This rearrangement joins TRBV7-8 to TRBJ1-4; tentative D call: TRBD1 (6 bases). V was cut by 1 base and J by 2 bases, with 14 bases left in between. Germline CDR1 and CDR2: SGHVS and FQNEAQ. This CDR3 is built from 17 residues.

The CDR3 loop is CASSYRGASANQPQHF. As DNA, the CDR3 is TGTGCCAGCAGTTACCGGGGCGCATCCGCAAATCAGCCCCAGCATTTT. The V gene is TRBV6-6, the J gene TRBJ1-5; a possible D gene is TRBD1 (5 bases). Trimming cost V 2 bases and J 4 bases, with 15 bases left between them. Germline loops: CDR1 MNHNY, CDR2 SVGAGI (reference sequence). The length of the CDR3 is 16 residues.